This TCR beta chain was observed in a study of blood T cells in healthy people across ages. With a J-beta primer mix and a sample-barcoded 5' primer, a second PCR ran 7 to 11 cycles. TCRdb re-called the 5' RACE reads with MiXCR, one entry per CDR3 protein. The sample lists hundreds of thousands of distinct CDR3 sequences, 44% occurring once. In the case of this clonotype: Its antigen remains unidentified.

Whole-study findings and limits: It was not known whether donors were CMV positive (a possible confounder of expanded clonotype changes).

The sequenced sample consisted of blood. The source is a man between 60 and 75 years old in good health.

The CDR3 region is CASSPDRVDSPLHF. The CDR3 nucleotides are TGTGCCAGCAGTCCGGACAGGGTTGATTCACCCCTCCACTTT. This chain joins TRBV12-3 or TRBV12-4 and TRBJ1-6, with 8 positions matching TRBD1. CDR3 length: 14 residues. V trimming: 5 bases; J trimming: 8 bases; junction bases outside the gene matches: 5.